The T cell receptor beta chain under discussion was sequenced for a study of T-cell memory formation after mild COVID-19. TCRdb passed the 5' RACE reads through MiXCR, listing each CDR3 protein once. The sample contains more than 250,000 distinct CDR3 sequences, about a sixth of which appear only once. V lost 7 bases, J lost 2 bases, and 7 bases stayed unmatched. CDR1 is SGHRS, CDR2 YFSETQ, per germline. The CDR3 covers 14 residues. The sequenced sample consisted of PBMCs or a T cell subset sorted from them (not recorded which). This sequence originates from a man between 18 and 35 years old who had mild COVID-19 (a few samples of this study predate the infection). Cell type and time point are not known. The chain couples TRBV5-1 to TRBJ2-7; TRBD1 aligns across 9 bases. CDR3 DNA sequence: TGCGCCAGCGCGCCGGGACAGGGCACCTACGAGCAGTACTTC. Translated, it gives CASAPGQGTYEQYF.